This T cell receptor (beta chain) emerged from a study of blood T cell repertoires in COVID-19. Profiling relied on immunoSEQ multiplex PCR, and the TCRdb table lists in-frame clones only, not all of them. The table shows about 500,000 clones, with around 90% occurring only once. The CDR3 extends over 15 amino acids. Germline-derived CDR1 and CDR2 are SGHVS and FQNEAQ. The V gene lost 6 bases and the J gene lost 0 bases, with 14 bases spanning the gap. Sequencing used peripheral blood. The receptor's source is a woman between 50 and 59 years old with COVID-19, enrolled during active disease. V is TRBV7-8 and J is TRBJ1-1; D may be TRBD1 (5 bases). CDR3 sequence (DNA): TGTGCCAGCAGTTCCCTCCGGGGGATGAACACTGAAGCTTTCTTT. Protein sequence: CASSSLRGMNTEAFF.